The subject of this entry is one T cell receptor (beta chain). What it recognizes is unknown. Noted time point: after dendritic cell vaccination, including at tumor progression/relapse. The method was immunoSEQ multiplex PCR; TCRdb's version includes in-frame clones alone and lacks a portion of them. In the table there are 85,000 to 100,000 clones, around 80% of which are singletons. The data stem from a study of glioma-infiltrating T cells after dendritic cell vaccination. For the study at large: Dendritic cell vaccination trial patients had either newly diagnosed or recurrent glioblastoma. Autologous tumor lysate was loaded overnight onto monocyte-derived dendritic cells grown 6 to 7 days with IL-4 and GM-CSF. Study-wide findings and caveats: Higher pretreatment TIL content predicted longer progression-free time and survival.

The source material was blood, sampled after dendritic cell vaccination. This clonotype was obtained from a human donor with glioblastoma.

The CDR3 loop reads CASSSPGTRDYEQYF. Written as DNA, the CDR3 is TGCGCCAGCAGCTCCCCCGGGACGAGGGACTACGAGCAGTACTTC. The chain links TRBV5-1 to TRBJ2-5; D is possibly TRBD1 or TRBD2 (5 bases each). The J call may not be correct, given that the DNA end is closer to TRBJ2-7. Germline lookup yields CDR1 SGHRS and CDR2 YFSETQ. The CDR3 length is 15 residues.